This T cell receptor (beta chain) derives from a study of blood T cell repertoires in COVID-19. At the level of the study: Spain, Italy and the United States supplied samples that represented acute and convalescent COVID-19.

Clones were sequenced by immunoSEQ multiplex PCR, and TCRdb holds only the in-frame ones, with some missing. The sample lists about 38,000 clones, 85% occurring once. From germline, CDR1 is SNHLY and CDR2 FYNNEI. CDR3 size: 15 residues. Unmatched junction bases numbered 5, after V lost 6 bases and J lost 0 bases. This receptor was obtained from a man in his fifties with active COVID-19. The rearrangement uses TRBV2 and TRBJ1-5, with 7 nucleotides matching TRBD1. Sequenced input: peripheral blood. CDR3 nucleotides: TGTGCCAGCAGAGTAGGGACAGTTAGCAATCAGCCCCAGCATTTT. Encoded protein: CASRVGTVSNQPQHF.